The 26 T cell receptor beta chains reported below all come from one sample, sequenced in a study of radiation and T cells in renal cell carcinoma. The time point denotes: blood 4 weeks post-SBRT, at nephrectomy. Described treatment: 15 Gy SBRT to primary tumor, nephrectomy 4 weeks later. The data were produced by immunoSEQ multiplex PCR, yet TCRdb's version contains in-frame clones alone and is incomplete. The sample has roughly 160,000 clones, roughly 90% seen once; the top ten hold about 11%. Source: blood, taken from a patient whose treatment included radiotherapy and nephrectomy. These receptors were obtained from a woman aged 50 to 60 with renal cell carcinoma.

This clone was counted once. V gene TRBV2 combines with J gene TRBJ1-1; D unclear. This CDR3 is 13 amino acids long. Trimming left V 5 bases short and J 4 bases short, with 11 bases between. Germline CDR1 is SNHLY and CDR2 is FYNNEI. CDR3 DNA: TGTGCCAGCAGTAATAGGGAGACCACTGAAGCTTTCTTT. This codes for CASSNRETTEAFF.

The chain carries TRBV4-3 and TRBJ2-2; 7 bases are shared with TRBD1. J lost 2 bases, V lost 5 bases, and 5 bases had no gene match. CDR1 is LGHNA, CDR2 YSLEER, per germline. The length of the CDR3 is 15 residues. The CDR3 nucleotides read TGCGCCAGCAGCGCTGGGACAGTCAACACCGGGGAGCTGTTTTTT. This gives the protein CASSAGTVNTGELFF.

V and J are TRBV5-6 and TRBJ2-5; possible D gene TRBD2, 6 bases. V was shortened by 4 bases and J by 4 bases, with 14 bases between the two germline ends. Germline lookup yields CDR1 SGHDT and CDR2 YYEEEE. This CDR3 has 14 amino acids. The CDR3 here is CASSPVGGRETQYF. CDR3 bases: TGTGCCAGCAGCCCGGTTGGGGGGAGAGAGACCCAGTACTTC.

This clone was seen just once. V is TRBV9 and J is TRBJ2-1; tentatively, D is TRBD1 (5 bases). CDR3 size: 14 residues. Germline CDR1 reads SGDLS; CDR2 reads YYNGEE. Trimming removed 0 bases from V and 7 bases from J, with 11 bases in between. The CDR3 nucleotides read TGTGCCAGCAGCGTAGCAGGGTCAAGGAATGAGCAGTTCTTC. Protein sequence: CASSVAGSRNEQFF.

This chain uses TRBV5-1 with TRBJ2-3; the D gene could be TRBD1 or TRBD2 (5 bases each). The CDR3 has 15 residues. CDR1 SGHRS and CDR2 YFSETQ come from the germline V gene. Deletions cut 0 bases from V and 3 bases from J, with 11 bases between. The CDR3 DNA sequence: TGCGCCAGCAGCTTGGGGCCAGGGAGAACAGATACGCAGTATTTT. It is translated as CASSLGPGRTDTQYF.

This chain links TRBV9 with TRBJ1-2, with 8 bases aligning to TRBD1. This CDR3 is built from 15 residues. Germline CDR1 and CDR2: SGDLS and YYNGEE. Unmatched junction bases numbered 10, after V lost 4 bases and J lost 5 bases. The CDR3 sequence: CASSPRPTGDYGYTF. As DNA, the CDR3 is TGTGCCAGCAGCCCCCGACCGACAGGGGATTATGGCTACACCTTC.

CDR3 sequence: CASSEQVGSPLHF. CDR3 nucleotides: TGTGCCAGCAGTGAACAGGTTGGCTCACCCCTCCACTTT. The gene calls are TRBV6-1 and TRBJ1-6; D remains unclear. CDR3 size: 13 residues. Germline assignment: CDR1 MNHNS and CDR2 SASEGT. V lost 2 bases and J lost 10, with 9 bases in between.

The chain carries TRBV18 and TRBJ1-1; D is ambiguous. V dropped 3 bases and J dropped 5 bases, with 10 bases sitting between them. This CDR3 region has 13 residues. Germline V gives CDR1 KGHSH, CDR2 LQKENI. The CDR3 spells CASSPVELTEAFF. The CDR3, as DNA: TGTGCCAGCTCACCCGTGGAGTTGACTGAAGCTTTCTTT.

The rearrangement joins TRBV7-2 to TRBJ2-6; D uncertain. The CDR3 sequence is 15 residues long. Looked up from germline, CDR1 is SGHTA and CDR2 is FQGNSA. Trimming took off 5 bases at V and 2 bases at J, with 10 bases between the two ends. For the CDR3, the DNA is TGTGCCAGCAGCCCTGGCGGCCCTGGGGCCAACGTCCTGACTTTC. Its protein is CASSPGGPGANVLTF. The full variable domain, in which reference TRBV7-2 and TRBJ2-6 provide the parts outside the CDR3, is GAGVSQSPSNKVTEKGKDVELRCDPISGHTALYWYRQSLGQGLEFLIYFQGNSAPDKSGLPSDRFSAERTGGSVSTLTIQRTQQEDSAVYLCASSPGGPGANVLTFGAGSRLTVL.

A few counts support this clone. Different DNA sequences within this sample yield the same CDR3. The chain combines TRBV19 with TRBJ2-1; no definite D call. Trimming removed 3 bases from V and 9 bases from J, with 12 bases in between. The CDR3 contains 13 residues. CDR1 and CDR2 from the germline V gene are LNHDA and SQIVND (reference sequence). The CDR3 is CASSILGSGEQFF. CDR3 nucleotides: TGTGCCAGTAGTATCCTGGGTTCGGGTGAGCAGTTCTTC. The whole variable domain, filled in from reference TRBV19 and TRBJ2-1, reads DGGITQSPKYLFRKEGQNVTLSCEQNLNHDAMYWYRQDPGQGLRLIYYSQIVNDFQKGDIAEGYSVSREKKESFPLTVTSAQKNPTAFYLCASSILGSGEQFFGPGTRLTVL.

This clone was counted once. V usage is TRBV15 and J usage is TRBJ2-7; TRBD1 aligns across 7 bases. Germline assignment: CDR1 LNHNV and CDR2 YYDKDF (reference sequence). Losses at the gene ends were 2 bases for V and 2 bases for J; bases not matched to a gene: 6. The CDR3 sequence is 15 residues long. CDR3 in amino acids: CATSRPGQDPYEQYF. For the CDR3, the DNA is TGTGCCACCAGCAGACCAGGACAGGATCCCTACGAGCAGTACTTC.

V usage is TRBV9 and J usage is TRBJ1-2, with D perhaps matching TRBD1 (6 bases). Trimming stripped 0 bases from V and 4 bases from J, with 16 bases between. CDR3 length: 16 amino acids. Germline CDR1 reads SGDLS; CDR2 reads YYNGEE. CDR3 in DNA: TGTGCCAGCAGCGTAGGGGGGGCTGCGGGCATCTATGGCTACACCTTC. Its protein is CASSVGGAAGIYGYTF.

The chain carries TRBV7-9 and TRBJ2-3; D gene ambiguous. The CDR3 is 13 residues long. Trimming took off 8 bases at V and 1 base at J, with 10 bases between the two ends. The germline V gene has CDR1 SEHNR and CDR2 FQNEAQ (reference sequence). The CDR3 region is CASSSGGTDTQYF. Written as DNA, the CDR3 is TGTGCCAGCTCAAGTGGGGGCACAGATACGCAGTATTTT. The variable domain in full, completed from reference TRBV7-9 and TRBJ2-3, reads DTGVSQNPRHKITKRGQNVTFRCDPISEHNRLYWYRQTLGQGPEFLTYFQNEAQLEKSRLLSDRFSAERPKGSFSTLEIQRTEQGDSAMYLCASSSGGTDTQYFGPGTRLTVL.

This sequence joins TRBV19 and TRBJ1-6; D remains unclear. Trimming took 3 bases from V and 3 from J, leaving 9 bases between them. Germline V CDR1 and CDR2: LNHDA, SQIVND (reference sequence). There are 15 residues in the CDR3. The CDR3 protein is CASSMAGYYNSPLHF. DNA of the CDR3: TGTGCCAGTAGTATGGCCGGGTACTATAATTCACCCCTCCACTTT.

The V and J genes are TRBV9 and TRBJ2-3; a weak D match, TRBD2 (6 bases). The CDR3 is 16 residues long. Between the trimmed V and J ends, which lost 3 bases and 5 bases, there was a span of 19 bases. Germline V CDR1 and CDR2: SGDLS, YYNGEE. This CDR3 is CASSAYGGAIEDTQYF. Written as DNA, the CDR3 is TGTGCCAGCAGCGCCTACGGGGGAGCCATTGAAGATACGCAGTATTTT. The full variable domain, in which reference TRBV9 and TRBJ2-3 provide the parts outside the CDR3, is DSGVTQTPKHLITATGQRVTLRCSPRSGDLSVYWYQQSLDQGLQFLIQYYNGEERAKGNILERFSAQQFPDLHSELNLSSLELGDSALYFCASSAYGGAIEDTQYFGPGTRLTVL.

This sequence joins TRBV4-3 and TRBJ2-1; 8 nucleotides agree with TRBD2. The V segment lost 2 bases and the J segment 8 bases; nucleotides outside the gene matches: 8. Germline V lookup: CDR1 LGHNA, CDR2 YSLEER. CDR3 size: 15 residues. The CDR3 DNA follows: TGCGCCAGCAGCCAATCCGGGGGGGCGGAGGATGAGCAGTTCTTC. This translates into CASSQSGGAEDEQFF.

The chain couples TRBV6-1 to TRBJ2-5; a weak D match, TRBD2 (6 bases). CDR3 length equals 12 residues. The germline V gene has CDR1 MNHNS and CDR2 SASEGT. Trimming removed 2 bases from V and 9 bases from J, with 10 bases in between. The DNA for the CDR3 is TGTGCCAGCAGTGAAAGCAGGGAGGCCCAGTACTTC. Amino acids: CASSESREAQYF.

V usage is TRBV5-1 and J usage is TRBJ1-2; possible D gene TRBD1, 5 bases. Germline lookup yields CDR1 SGHRS and CDR2 YFSETQ. The ends were cut back, 2 bases at V and 7 bases at J, with 15 bases in the middle. The CDR3 is 14 residues long. The CDR3: CASSFSLTGGGYTF. The CDR3 region has the DNA TGCGCCAGCAGCTTCTCGCTGACGGGGGGTGGCTACACCTTC.

CDR3 in DNA: TGTGCCAGCAGCACGAGGGGCGCTCCGAACACTGAAGCTTTCTTT. Protein: CASSTRGAPNTEAFF. The J gene is TRBJ1-1, the V gene TRBV21-1. TRBV21-1 is deemed a pseudogene. This CDR3 is 15 amino acids long.

The chain has TRBV15 and TRBJ1-5; 7 bases fit TRBD1. V dropped 0 bases and J dropped 6; count of bases not matched to a gene: 5. This CDR3 comprises 15 residues. In germline, CDR1 is LNHNV, CDR2 YYDKDF (reference sequence). Here the CDR3 DNA reads TGTGCCACCAGCAGAGATTTCGACAGGGTTCAGCCCCAGCATTTT. It yields the protein CATSRDFDRVQPQHF.

This clone was seen a handful of times. Written as DNA, the CDR3 is TGTGCCAGTAGTATCGGGCAGGGGTCCAATTCACCCCTCCACTTT. Its protein product is CASSIGQGSNSPLHF. The chain carries TRBV19 and TRBJ1-6, with D possibly TRBD1 on 6 matching bases. Trimming took 3 bases from V and 7 from J, leaving 13 bases between them. Germline lookup yields CDR1 LNHDA and CDR2 SQIVND (reference sequence). This CDR3 region has 15 residues.

The gene calls are TRBV7-9 and TRBJ2-3; D gene unclear. The CDR3 extends over 13 amino acids. The germline gives CDR1 SEHNR, CDR2 FQNEAQ (reference sequence). Trimming pared 2 bases from V and 4 bases from J, leaving 7 bases between. The CDR3 is CASSLIRADTQYF. Here the CDR3 DNA reads TGTGCCAGCAGCTTAATAAGGGCAGATACGCAGTATTTT.

The gene calls are TRBV7-6 and TRBJ1-2; 7 bases align to TRBD1. Germline CDR1 reads SGHVS; CDR2 reads FNYEAQ. Unmatched junction bases numbered 7, after V lost 5 bases and J lost 4 bases. There are 14 residues in the CDR3. The CDR3 sequence: CASSVQGQLYGYTF. The CDR3 DNA is TGTGCCAGCAGCGTCCAGGGACAGCTCTATGGCTACACCTTC.

V and J are TRBV7-6 and TRBJ2-2, with D unclear. V shed 2 bases and J shed 4 bases, with 11 bases lying between them. CDR1 and CDR2 (germline): SGHVS, FNYEAQ. The CDR3 runs to 15 residues. CDR3 sequence (DNA): TGTGCCAGCAGCTTAATCTCAGCTCTCACCGGGGAGCTGTTTTTT. This translates into CASSLISALTGELFF.

The CDR3 sequence: CASSVGPSGGARNEQFF. DNA for the CDR3: TGTGCCAGCAGCGTAGGGCCTAGCGGGGGGGCCCGCAATGAGCAGTTCTTC. The chain joins TRBV9 to TRBJ2-1, with 12 nucleotides matching TRBD2. The CDR3 covers 17 residues. The germline gives CDR1 SGDLS, CDR2 YYNGEE. J gave up 6 bases and V 0 bases, and 7 bases lay outside the gene matches.

The chain joins TRBV7-8 to TRBJ2-3; 10 bases match TRBD1. The ends lost 2 bases at V and 5 bases at J; junction bases unmatched: 7. Per the germline V gene, CDR1 is SGHVS and CDR2 is FQNEAQ. The length of the CDR3 is 16 residues. Here the CDR3 DNA reads TGTGCCAGCAGCTTACTAGTAGGACAGGGGGTAGATACGCAGTATTTT. It translates to CASSLLVGQGVDTQYF.